Listed here are 5 T cell receptor beta chains from one sample, sequenced in a study of T cell clonality in common variable immunodeficiency. Clones were sequenced by immunoSEQ multiplex PCR, and TCRdb holds only the in-frame ones, with some missing. The record shows approximately 81,000 clones for this sample, with no singletons present. Material: peripheral blood mononuclear cells. Receptors originate from a person aged 18 to 70 in good health.

This clone was detected many times. Read data end 3 residues before the CDR3 end; the end is taken from the germline J gene. The rearrangement links TRBV19 to TRBJ2-2; the match to TRBD2 covers 12 bases. The CDR3 totals 15 residues. The junction had 4 bases not matched to a gene; V was cut back by 5 bases and J by 6 bases. Germline CDR1 and CDR2: LNHDA and SQIVND (reference sequence). This CDR3 is CASSFRTSGAGELFF. The part of the CDR3 DNA that was read is TGTGCCAGTAGTTTTCGGACTAGCGGGGCCGGGGAG.

This clone was counted ten times or more. The DNA ends 3 residues before the CDR3 does, and the rest of the CDR3 is filled in from the germline J gene. The gene calls are TRBV7-9 and TRBJ2-6; unclear D gene. There are 15 residues in the CDR3. Germline V gives CDR1 SEHNR, CDR2 FQNEAQ (reference sequence). Trimming stripped 0 bases from V and 0 bases from J, with 3 bases between. The CDR3 here is CASSLAGSGANVLTF. The sequenced part of the CDR3 DNA is TGTGCCAGCAGCTTAGCAGGCTCTGGGGCCAACGTC.

This clone was picked up many times. Read coverage stops 3 residues before the CDR3 terminus; the germline J gene supplies the remainder. The rearrangement links TRBV16 to TRBJ1-5; no clear D gene. This CDR3 has 16 residues. With 1 base removed from V and 0 bases from J, the gap between germline ends came to 10 bases. Germline CDR1 and CDR2: KGHSY and FQNENV. CDR3 residues: CASSQLAGDSNQPQHF. The CDR3 bases that were read are TGTGCCAGCAGCCAATTGGCCGGGGATAGCAATCAGCCC.

This clone was counted many times. The CDR3 goes on 3 residues after the read ends, and that part is filled in from the germline J gene. The gene calls are TRBV15 and TRBJ2-7; D might be TRBD1 (6 bases). Looked up from germline, CDR1 is LNHNV and CDR2 is YYDKDF (reference sequence). V lost 0 bases, J lost 1 base, and 13 bases lay in between. The CDR3 covers 16 residues. CDR3 loop: CATSRDPRQVSYEQYF. The covered CDR3 bases are TGTGCCACCAGCAGAGACCCTAGACAGGTATCCTACGAG. The variable domain in full, with the rest retrieved from reference TRBV15 and TRBJ2-7, is DAMVIQNPRYQVTQFGKPVTLSCSQTLNHNVMYWYQQKSSQAPKLLFHYYDKDFNNEADTPDNFQSRRPNTSFCFLDIRSPGLGDTAMYLCATSRDPRQVSYEQYFGPGTRLTVT.

This clone has ten or more counts. Here the CDR3 reads CASSISGTYSYNEQFF. The part of the CDR3 DNA that was read is TGTGCCAGTAGTATTAGCGGGACCTACTCCTACAATGAG. The chain joins TRBV19 to TRBJ2-1; 8 nucleotides align to TRBD2. The CDR3 end is not reached by the read, which stops 3 residues before it; the germline J gene fills it in. Germline CDR1 is LNHDA and CDR2 is SQIVND (reference sequence). J was trimmed by 0 bases and V by 3 bases; bases with no gene match: 4. The CDR3 is made up of 16 amino acids.